The T cell receptor (beta chain) under discussion was sequenced for a study of blood T cell repertoires in COVID-19 (dated by TCRdb to 2018 to 2020). In the study overall: Samples covering the acute and convalescent phases of COVID-19 were provided by collaborators in the United States, Italy and Spain. The prospective study material was composed of cDNA or gDNA derived from T cells, B-cell-depleted T cells, or PBMCs. Deeply sampled blood TCRbeta repertoires from subjects exposed to, actively infected with, or recovered from COVID-19 were included in the dataset. A freely available public database, intended as a resource for researchers studying the immune response to SARS-CoV-2, is where the repertoires were released. Samples came from the ongoing ImmuneRACE study (first 160 participants) plus 1,254 subjects from 6 global collaborators. Sample metadata almost always included a de-identified subject ID, COVID-19 status, age in years and sex. Where available, HLA class I and class II types were obtained from metadata supplied by the sample provider rather than from assay-based typing.

With regard to this clone: Its antigen specificity is not known. Base qualities are not at hand, and no much larger clone is one base apart.

What the work shows at the level of the full study, not this receptor alone: The amount of clinical and demographic metadata varied by source and participant and was provided uncurated.

The immunoSEQ Assay, a bias-controlled multiplex PCR, was used to amplify TCRbeta CDR3 regions from genomic DNA. In the source study's methods: The number of nucleated cells in each sample was estimated from the amplification of reference gene primers within the assay. To quantify the absolute abundance of each unique TCRbeta CDR3 rearrangement, sequence reads were collapsed and filtered. For each sample, productive Simpson clonality was calculated by taking the square root of Simpson's diversity index across productive rearrangements. Drawn from immuneACCESS, this table holds only the in-frame rearrangements with V and J called that TCRdb kept. Clones are partly lost; checked studies trace under half to an unresolved V gene and leave the rest unexplained. That table furnishes V, J and clone size, whereas the DNA furnished D and trimming. Across this sample there are 100,000 to 110,000 clones, with roughly 90% seen only once. In total, the top ten clones hold approximately 2.2% of the sample.

Each collaborating institution followed its own protocols to collect whole blood in K2EDTA tubes. For TCRbeta analysis, collaborator samples were shipped as frozen whole blood, as isolated PBMCs, or as DNA extracted from either sample type. The clonotype was recovered from a man in his fifties with active COVID-19. The source material was peripheral blood.

The sequence in DNA is TGTGCCAGCGGGGGGTACACTGAAGCTTTCTTT. This encodes CASGGYTEAFF. Recombination connected TRBV2 to TRBJ1-1, with TRBD1 perhaps the D gene, on 5 matching bases. A distance of 7 bases separates the germline ends of V and J, which lose 8 bases and 3 bases respectively. The CDR3 spans 11 residues, from the cysteine through the phenylalanine. Only CDR3 DNA is held: 33 bases, read in frame from base 1. In the germline V gene, CDR1 corresponds to SNHLY and CDR2 to FYNNEI.